This T cell receptor beta chain was documented in a study of blood T cell repertoires in COVID-19 (dated by TCRdb to the early 2020s). For context, the study as a whole: The collaborator samples originated in the United States, Italy and Spain and spanned the acute and convalescent phases of COVID-19. The material from the prospective study consisted of cDNA or gDNA derived from T cells, B-cell-depleted T cells, or PBMCs. Subjects who had been exposed to COVID-19, were actively infected with it, or had recovered from it provided the deeply sampled blood TCRbeta repertoires that made up the dataset. The repertoires were released in a freely available public database intended as a resource for research on the immune response to SARS-CoV-2. Samples were obtained from the ongoing ImmuneRACE study (first 160 participants) and from 950 to 1,500 subjects provided by 6 global collaborators. The sample metadata nearly always contained a de-identified subject ID, COVID-19 status, age in years and sex. HLA class I and class II types, where available, came from metadata supplied by the sample provider rather than from assay-based typing.

V was cut back by 7 bases and J by 4 bases, leaving a gap of 23 bases between them. For CDR1 and CDR2, the germline V gene (reference sequence) lists MNHEY and SMNVEV. The CDR3 runs 18 amino acids, cysteine and phenylalanine included. The retained sequence is limited to the CDR3, 54 bases, with the frame set at the first base. The paper as a whole reports these results and caveats: How much clinical and demographic metadata was included differed by source and by participant, and the metadata was provided uncurated.

Whole blood was collected in K2EDTA tubes by collaborating institutions according to the institutions' own protocols. For TCRbeta analysis, collaborator samples were shipped as frozen whole blood, as isolated PBMCs, or as DNA extracted from either sample type. TCRbeta CDR3 regions were amplified from genomic DNA using the immunoSEQ Assay, a bias-controlled multiplex PCR. On the authors' methods: Nucleated cell counts per sample were estimated from amplification of reference gene primers within the assay. To quantify the absolute abundance of each unique TCRbeta CDR3 rearrangement, sequence reads were collapsed and filtered. For each sample, productive Simpson clonality was calculated by taking the square root of Simpson's diversity index across productive rearrangements. Not all clones reach the TCRdb copy of this immuneACCESS table, which keeps in-frame sequences only. Checked studies attribute under half of the gap to unresolved V genes and leave the rest unexplained. That table gives V, J and clone size, and the DNA gave D and trimming. The table for this sample lists around 60,000 clones; over 75% of them were counted only once. The ten largest clones capture roughly 4% of the sample.

This clone is a singleton in its sample. No antigen is known for it. Within one base of it there is no much larger clone, and no base qualities were kept. The sample comprised peripheral blood. The TCR originated in a human donor in a cohort sampled during active COVID-19. This receptor chain uses TRBV27 and TRBJ2-6; TRBD1 is perhaps the D gene, given 7 matching bases. The DNA sequence is as follows: TGTGCCAGCAACCCCGGCGGGACAGTACTCCCCGGGGCCAACGTCCTGACTTTC. It codes for CASNPGGTVLPGANVLTF.